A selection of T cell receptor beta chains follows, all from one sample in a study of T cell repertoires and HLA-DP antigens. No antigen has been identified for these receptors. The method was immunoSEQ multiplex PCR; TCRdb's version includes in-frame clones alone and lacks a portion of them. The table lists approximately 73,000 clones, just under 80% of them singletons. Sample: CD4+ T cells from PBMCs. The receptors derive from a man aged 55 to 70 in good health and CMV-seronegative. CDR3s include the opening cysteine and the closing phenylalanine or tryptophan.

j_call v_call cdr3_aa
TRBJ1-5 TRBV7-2 CASSLGMGFGPQHF
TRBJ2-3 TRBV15 CATTQQGGTQYF
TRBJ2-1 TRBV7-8 CASSYRRDGNEQFF
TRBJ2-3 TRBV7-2 CASSWGIREAQYF
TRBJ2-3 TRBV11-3 CASSAAGVGKTDTQYF
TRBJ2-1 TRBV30 CAWSAGFRNEQFF
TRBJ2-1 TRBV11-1 CASSLGAGVTNEQFF
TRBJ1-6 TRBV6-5 CASSPTGRSPLHF
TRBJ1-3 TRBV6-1 CASSEAGVQGNTIYF
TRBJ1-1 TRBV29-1 CSVQTGREAFF
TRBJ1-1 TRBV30 CAWSVRGNTEAFF
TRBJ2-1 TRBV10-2 CASSIDSYNEQFF
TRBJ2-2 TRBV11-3 CASRGQGQGRTGELFF
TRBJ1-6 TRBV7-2 CASSKRDKTYNSPLHF
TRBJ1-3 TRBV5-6 CASSPDRAGNTIYF
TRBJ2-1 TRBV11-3 CASSPGTSGGNEQFF
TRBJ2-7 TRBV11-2 CASSDRDRGPAEQYF
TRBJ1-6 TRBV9 CASSPTGQGGGSPLHF
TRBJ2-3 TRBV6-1 CASSAPYRDTDTQYF
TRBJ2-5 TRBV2 CASSKFAQETQYF